The clone carrying this TCR beta chain was seen once. This sample stems from a study of T cell changes during pregnancy in multiple sclerosis. The CDR3 extends over 13 amino acids. Germline trimming cut 2 bases from V and 9 bases from J; bases unmatched to any gene: 6. Germline V CDR1 and CDR2: MNHNS, SASEGT. TCRdb's table, derived via immunoSEQ multiplex PCR, lists solely in-frame clones and lacks some. Altogether over 45,000 clones are present, 85% to 90% being singletons, with the ten largest covering approximately 1.6%. The chain has TRBV6-1 and TRBJ2-5, with 7 bases lining up with TRBD1. Here the sequenced sample was peripheral blood, taken in the first trimester of pregnancy. This sequence originates from a female donor in good health, enrolled as a control in a pregnancy study. The CDR3 region is CASSESARGSQYF. In DNA form, the CDR3 reads TGTGCCAGCAGTGAATCAGCCAGGGGGTCCCAGTACTTC.